These T cell receptor beta chains were read from a single sample in a study of T cells in Graves' hyperthyroidism and ophthalmopathy. Via MiXCR, TCRdb re-called the multiplex PCR reads, giving one row per CDR3 protein. Among fewer than 450,000 distinct CDR3 sequences, about 18% were seen once, and the ten largest hold approximately 35%. Material for sequencing was blood. Receptors were obtained from a young woman with Graves' hyperthyroidism that later progressed to Graves' ophthalmopathy. CDR3s leave out the opening cysteine and the closing phenylalanine or tryptophan. Each record gives: V gene, J gene, CDR3 protein.

TRBV6-1	TRBJ2-5	ASSLGSGGVQETQY
TRBV27	TRBJ2-7	ASRSYSYEQY
TRBV12-3/TRBV12-4	TRBJ2-3	ASILGAGGGADTQY
TRBV18	TRBJ2-5	ASSPRDNPPGETQY
TRBV3-1	TRBJ2-7	ASSHSLDGGGIGVYEQY
TRBV27	TRBJ1-6	ASSLENYNSPLH
TRBV14	TRBJ1-1	ASSQGWGTEAF
TRBV7-9	TRBJ2-1	ASSPRTSGSMSVQF
TRBV19	TRBJ2-3	ASSPPYGTDTQY
TRBV7-2	TRBJ2-3	ASSLRDPTDTQY
TRBV28	TRBJ1-5	ASSLMAGSNQPQH
TRBV13	TRBJ2-1	ASSAGERGHNEQF
TRBV4-1	TRBJ1-1	ASSQAEQGRKVEAF
TRBV10-3	TRBJ2-5	AISSTGTGYQETQY
TRBV24-1	TRBJ2-3	ATSENRPDTQY
TRBV5-1	TRBJ2-1	ASSLGIAGVVYNEQF
TRBV12-3/TRBV12-4	TRBJ1-2	ASSPGSVYGYT
TRBV10-3	TRBJ2-5	AIRGGQYQETQY
TRBV5-1	TRBJ1-1	ASSLDFGEAF
TRBV2	TRBJ2-1	ASSWTFSSQNEQF
TRBV27	TRBJ1-1	ASSPERLGTEAF
TRBV6-1	TRBJ2-3	ASKTLGLSRDTQY
TRBV18	TRBJ1-1	ASSPTLGKQEGAF
TRBV6-1	TRBJ1-2	ASSPPDRVYGYT
TRBV10-2	TRBJ1-1	ASRLDSYLNTEAF
TRBV7-2	TRBJ2-3	ASSLVFGSTDTQY
TRBV7-9	TRBJ2-5	ASSSPALADPIAGGKTQY
TRBV20-1	TRBJ1-5	SARGVLSNQPQH
TRBV28	TRBJ1-2	ASSLGGPMRDYGYT
TRBV29-1	TRBJ2-2	SVELLGGGTGELF
TRBV30	TRBJ1-2	AWSVNHRNYGYT
TRBV20-1	TRBJ2-2	SARDPQGTTGELF
TRBV28	TRBJ2-7	ASSSRDRHEQY
TRBV27	TRBJ2-5	ASSLTPSGTQY
TRBV5-1	TRBJ2-3	ASRFGDTQY
TRBV3-1	TRBJ1-2	ASSQEGGLGGYT
TRBV2	TRBJ1-6	ASSDRDGNSPLH
TRBV9	TRBJ2-5	ASSWGVVEYDQETQY
TRBV2	TRBJ2-7	ASSEVFQRSYEQY
TRBV28	TRBJ1-5	ASRHGQGYQPQH
TRBV20-1	TRBJ2-2	SARDQAGGRGELF
TRBV20-1	TRBJ2-3	IPPRAGQQDTQY
TRBV18	TRBJ1-5	ASSPGATVPNQPQH
TRBV5-1	TRBJ1-6	ASNPGGGKGNSPLH
TRBV10-1	TRBJ2-1	ASSEDEREREAEQF
TRBV6-2/TRBV6-3	TRBJ2-1	ASSYWTSGSRFNEQF